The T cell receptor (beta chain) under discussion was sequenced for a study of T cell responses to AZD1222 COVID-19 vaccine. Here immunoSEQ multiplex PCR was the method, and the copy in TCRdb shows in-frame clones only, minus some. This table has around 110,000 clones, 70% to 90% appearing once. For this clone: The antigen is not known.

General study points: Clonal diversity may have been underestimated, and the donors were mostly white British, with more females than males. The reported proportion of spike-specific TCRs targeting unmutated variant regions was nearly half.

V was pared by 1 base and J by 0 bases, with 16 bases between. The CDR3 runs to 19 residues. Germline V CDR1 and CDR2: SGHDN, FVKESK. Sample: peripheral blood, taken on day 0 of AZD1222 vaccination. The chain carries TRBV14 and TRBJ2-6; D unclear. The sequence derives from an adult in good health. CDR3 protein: CASSQAGVYRFSGANVLTF. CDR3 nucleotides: TGTGCCAGCAGCCAAGCCGGTGTGTATAGGTTCTCTGGGGCCAACGTCCTGACTTTC.